The clone carrying this T cell receptor beta chain has only a few counts. Its antigen is as yet unknown. This sample is part of a study of blood T cells in healthy people across ages. Next came a second PCR, run for 7 to 11 cycles, which used a sample-barcoded 5' primer along with a J-beta primer mix. TCRdb reprocessed the 5' RACE reads via MiXCR and lists one record per CDR3 protein. Of roughly 500,000 distinct CDR3 sequences listed, roughly a quarter were seen once; the top ten hold less than 20%. Notes on the study in general: In older individuals, TCR beta diversity per million T cells was lower, falling roughly linearly with age.

CDR3 size: 12 residues. After removal of 6 bases from V and 8 bases from J, the junction contained 4 bases not matched to a gene. This clonotype originated in a woman aged 65 to 85 in good health. The material sequenced was blood. This chain uses TRBV12-3 or TRBV12-4 with TRBJ1-2, with 9 bases matching TRBD1. The CDR3 reads CASRGTGHGYTF. The CDR3 DNA sequence: TGTGCCAGCAGGGGGACAGGGCACGGCTACACCTTC.